The rows below give T cell receptor beta chains drawn from one sample of a study of blood T cells in healthy people across ages. TCRdb called the 5' RACE reads again in MiXCR, with one record for every CDR3 protein. The sample includes 920,000 or so distinct CDR3 sequences, 40% to 50% seen only once; the top ten take approximately 19%. Specimen: blood. These receptors all come from a woman aged 55 to 70 in good health. Each CDR3 is given with its conserved first and last residue. The order of the fields is CDR3 length, V gene, J gene, CDR3 protein.

>14|TRBV10-3|TRBJ2-1
CAIRTGTGANEQFF
>16|TRBV5-1|TRBJ2-1
CASSLAHDRANNEQFF
>15|TRBV20-1|TRBJ2-3
CSATLRAASTDTQYF
>15|TRBV7-9|TRBJ2-4
CASIRIQLAKNIQYF
>17|TRBV4-1|TRBJ2-3
CASSQDGGLAPTDTQYF
>13|TRBV4-1|TRBJ2-5
CASSQDTARTQYF
>18|TRBV11-2|TRBJ2-5
CASSLDKWAGGAQETQYF
>18|TRBV3-1|TRBJ2-5
CASSQGTLGGSGQETQYF
>16|TRBV7-2|TRBJ2-7
CASSSSGTVLPYEQYF
>14|TRBV29-1|TRBJ2-1
CSVDGRTAYNEQFF
>15|TRBV7-2|TRBJ2-1
CASSWVASSYNEQFF
>14|TRBV7-9|TRBJ1-4
CASSLAGTAEKLFF
>15|TRBV9|TRBJ2-1
CASSGPGLAASKQFF
>15|TRBV20-1|TRBJ2-7
CSARDLAGGAYEQYF
>15|TRBV5-1|TRBJ2-1
CASSLVAALSNEQFF
>14|TRBV5-1|TRBJ2-7
CASSLPDRAFEQYF
>12|TRBV29-1|TRBJ2-7
CSAGTSDYEQYF
>15|TRBV29-1|TRBJ2-5
CSADSLLEIQETQYF
>15|TRBV9|TRBJ1-2
CASSVNAAANYGYTF
>16|TRBV14|TRBJ1-6
CASSHFSGTRNSPLHF
>16|TRBV7-2|TRBJ2-7
CASSSRRQGYLYEQYF
>13|TRBV7-9|-
CASSLEVIYEQYF
>16|TRBV6-1|TRBJ2-7
CASSGPGQGASYEQYF
>14|TRBV15|TRBJ2-7
CATSRDGGGYEQYF
>16|TRBV9|TRBJ2-1
CASSVDLSSAGREQFF
>16|TRBV28|TRBJ2-7
CASSPVGRLGSYEQYF
>14|TRBV21-1|TRBJ2-7
CASSRGQGSYEQYF
>16|TRBV13|TRBJ2-1
CASSLAGLAIYNEQFF
>16|TRBV5-1|TRBJ2-3
CASSLTTSGRTDTQYF
>14|TRBV20-1|TRBJ2-7
CSARSDRGTDEQYF
>16|TRBV7-8|TRBJ2-4
CASSPRDRGLGNIQYF
>16|TRBV18|TRBJ2-7
CASSPYTSGLTYEQYF
>17|TRBV11-2|TRBJ1-2
CASSLAGGGGLRYGYTF
>14|TRBV27|TRBJ2-5
CASSSRGYQETQYF
>15|TRBV18|TRBJ2-7
CASSPWTSGRDDQYF
>14|TRBV20-1|TRBJ2-5
CSASAGGFQETQYF
>15|TRBV6-5|TRBJ1-5
CASSYAGQGNQPQHF
>17|TRBV13|TRBJ2-7
CASSLAAWGSRDYEQYF
>20|TRBV2|TRBJ2-5
CASSEAARNRRGLGRETQYF
>16|TRBV6-6|TRBJ2-1
CASSSSLAGGHNEQFF
>22|TRBV12-5|TRBJ2-7
CASGLATIPGLAGGQPFYEQYF
>16|TRBV24-1|TRBJ1-5
CTTSKGGAGGNQPQHF